This T cell receptor beta chain is from a study of T cell responses to AZD1222 COVID-19 vaccine. Sequencing used immunoSEQ multiplex PCR; TCRdb keeps in-frame clones, though not all of them. The table records 150,000 to 200,000 clones, around nine tenths of them present only once. In germline, CDR1 is SGHVS, CDR2 FQNEAQ. The V and J ends lost 5 bases and 3 bases, in that order; junction bases with no gene match: 3. The CDR3 has 15 amino acids. The TCR sequence derives from an adult in good health. The rearrangement uses TRBV7-8 and TRBJ2-2, with 10 bases fitting TRBD1. This specimen consisted of peripheral blood, obtained on day 0 of AZD1222 vaccination. CDR3 amino acids: CASSPGQGDTGELFF. CDR3 bases: TGTGCCAGCAGCCCAGGACAGGGGGACACCGGGGAGCTGTTTTTT. Supplemented by reference TRBV7-8 and TRBJ2-2, the full variable domain reads GAGVSQSPRYKVAKRGQDVALRCDPISGHVSLFWYQQALGQGPEFLTYFQNEAQLDKSGLPSDRFFAERPEGSVSTLKIQRTQQEDSAVYLCASSPGQGDTGELFFGEGSRLTVL.